This T cell receptor (beta chain) was obtained from a study of cytomegalovirus exposure and HLA in healthy donors (dated by TCRdb to 2016 to 2017). With respect to the entire study: An earlier analysis of approximately 640 of the donors reported 250 to 300 Gb of sequence data and some 100 million unique TCR beta sequences from around 200 million T cells. Several DR-DQ haplotypes were treated as single units for association and clustering because of strong linkage in the cohort. In the later analysis, no new phenotypic data were used to find candidate immune exposures; instead, reliance was placed on TCR beta sequences and their occurrence across donors. Among the roughly 410 genotyped donors, around 81% belonged to the genetic ancestry cluster associated with self-reported Caucasian donors. HLA typing covered class I and class II loci at four-digit resolution. An early release covering over 500 HLA-typed donors comprised about 290 gigabases of sequencing data and approximately 80 million unique TCR sequences. To decide whether each TCR beta V gene segment behaved as functional or pseudogenic, an earlier analysis of approximately 620 of the donors relied on high-throughput TCR beta sequencing. Among over 350 genotyped donors of the cohort, an average of around 240,000 unique TCR beta nucleotide sequences were sequenced per donor, roughly 18% of them non-productive. The study aimed to test whether cataloging public T cell receptors could reveal signatures of past pathogen exposure. Donor age, sex, ethnicity and CMV serostatus were compiled alongside the repertoire data. In a later analysis, previously published TCR beta repertoires from several hundred donors were re-analyzed and high-resolution HLA genotyping was added so that TCR occurrence patterns could be studied. A later genetic analysis took genome-wide SNP genotypes for about 55% of the 666 donors and used that subset as a discovery cohort. The study profiled the T cell repertoires of 666 subjects by immunosequencing and related them to cytomegalovirus serostatus. In addition to the first cohort of approximately 670 subjects, a separate validation cohort of approximately 130 different subjects was used. All discovery cohort repertoires had been generated on a single sequencing platform. The number of typed donors differed by locus: about 629-640 for A, B, C, DRB1 and DQB1; 500 to 550 for DQA1; over 600 for DPA1; and about 450 for DPB1. The study combined high-throughput TCR immunosequencing, statistical association of individual TCRs with disease status, and machine learning to predict cytomegalovirus infection status.

Details on this clone: It has no known antigen specificity. No quality values exist for individual bases; no much larger clone is one base distant.

The library relied on the immunoSEQ multiplex PCR assay. A mixture of 60 forward primers for TCR Vbeta segments and 13 reverse primers for TCR Jbeta segments was used in the multiplex PCR. The CDR3 region of rearranged TCR beta genes was amplified from genomic DNA by a multiplex PCR assay. Amplified TCR beta libraries were sequenced as 87-base-pair reads on the Illumina HiSeq System. On the authors' methods: A later analysis counted about 80 million unique TCR beta chains across the 666 repertoires, and around 12 million of these chains were shared by at least two donors. Raw reads were error-corrected and collapsed into unique sequences with a nearest-neighbor algorithm that merged closely related sequences to remove PCR and sequencing errors. CDR3 sequences were aligned to IMGT reference sequences to assign V, D and J gene segments. For a sequence to be retained, a match of at least six nucleotides to both a V gene segment and a J gene segment was required. Rearrangements were classified as productive when the CDR3 lacked stop codons and remained in frame with V and J, and all other rearrangements were classified as non-productive. Following IMGT convention, CDR3 was defined as the stretch from the second conserved V-encoded cysteine up to the conserved J-encoded phenylalanine. The earlier analysis of a few hundred of the donors excluded sequences that lacked an unambiguous match to a single V gene segment. An earlier analysis of a few hundred of the donors classified V segments as functional when productive rearrangements were above 56.7% and as segregating when the standard deviation between donors was above 5%. A statistical classification framework was built to diagnose cytomegalovirus status from the catalog of TCR beta chain sequences. In a later analysis, TCR nucleotide sequences were compared against IMGT/GENE-DB human TR gene sequences so that V and J genes could be assigned. Using the TCRdist pipeline, a later analysis assigned CDR3 sequences along with most-parsimonious VDJ recombination scenarios. In a later analysis, each TCR beta chain was defined by its CDR3 amino acid sequence together with its V-gene family, and reads lacking a unique V-gene family were excluded. As a way to deal with suspected cross-contamination and a sequencing artifact, a later analysis dropped approximately 570 nucleotide sequences that were highly shared and had low generation probability. In a later analysis, a clonal expansion index was calculated for each public chain from normalized within-repertoire ranks of inferred template counts. A later analysis computed generation probabilities with a VDJ recombination model fitted to out-of-frame rearrangements, and checked the results against IGoR. In a later analysis, hypergeometric tests were used to score TCR-TCR, TCR-HLA and TCR-CMV co-occurrence, with a repertoire-size bias correction applied to TCR pairs. A later analysis estimated false discovery rates by permuting HLA or CMV assignments 20 times. In a later analysis, co-occurring TCRs were grouped with DBSCAN, and TCRdist sequence similarity was added when clustering was performed within HLA-allele-positive subsets. Repertoires with fewer than 30,000 or more than 120,000 public chains were left out of co-occurrence clustering, as were several repertoires with anomalous nucleotide sharing. The source is immuneACCESS, and TCRdb retained only in-frame sequences with V and J called. Part of the clones is not carried over; for the studies checked, unresolved V genes explain less than half of this, and the remainder is unexplained. The V and J calls and clone size are taken from that table; D and trimming were inferred from the DNA. For this sample there are some 130,000 clones; approximately 77% appear just once. The leading ten clones occupy 2% to 2.5% of the sample.

The cohort comprised around 690 healthy bone marrow donors. All cohort members were sampled while nominally healthy, although unrecorded immune exposures were likely present. The donor was CMV seronegative and belonged to the group of 380 or so seronegative cohort members. A peripheral blood sample was collected from each donor, and TCR beta sequencing was performed on peripheral blood mononuclear cells. Genomic DNA extraction from the blood cell samples was performed with the Qiagen DNeasy Blood Extraction Kit. The study at large found these results: The presence/absence analyses assumed that sequencing depth was roughly uniform across donors, and that assumption may not be true. In a later analysis, HLA-associated TCR beta chains were found to be more clonally expanded and to have lower generation probabilities than equally common non-associated chains. A later genetic analysis associated a missense DCLRE1C variant with V-gene and J-gene trimming of TCR beta chains, and an independent cohort replicated the association. According to a later analysis, TCR association rates differed among HLA loci, with DRB1 alleles showing the most associated TCRs and HLA-C alleles showing the fewest. A later analysis reported that several top co-occurrence clusters appeared linked to parvovirus B19, influenza, CMV and Epstein-Barr virus. The cohort was sequenced for TCR beta chains only, and without alpha or paired-chain data the features that could be detected were limited. When HLA alleles, especially DR and DQ, strongly co-occurred, TCR associations were difficult to assign to individual alleles. A total of 150 to 200 TCR beta chains were listed by the study as associated with cytomegalovirus. According to a later analysis, most CMV-associated TCR beta chains appeared to be HLA-restricted, and the HLA associations seemed to be driven largely by CMV exposure. A cluster of highly shared sequence variants was judged likely to represent a technical artifact of the sequencing pipeline. The 87-base-pair reads could not distinguish some IMGT-functional V segments, including TRBV6-2 and TRBV6-3, so those segments were excluded. A further reported finding was that TCR beta sequences accurately predicted the HLA-A and HLA-B alleles for most subjects in the first cohort. The only immune exposure information available for the cohort was CMV serostatus. While some public TCRs were present in many individuals, most TCR sequences turned up only very rarely across donors. The classifier was reported to diagnose cytomegalovirus status with high specificity and sensitivity in both the original cohort and the validation cohort. Because HLA typing was missing for some donors at each locus, association tests included only the typed subset. The earlier analysis of a few hundred of the donors excluded roughly 16 rarely observed V segments, including chromosome 9 orphons, because counts were too low. In an earlier analysis of some 540 of the donors, most TCR beta V segments appeared in productive rearrangements about 87% or about 30% of the time, broadly matching IMGT annotations. Linkage disequilibrium might explain the correlated functional status among segregating V segments, but an unknown experimental factor could not be excluded. In a later genetic analysis, fewer N-insertions in productive TCRs were reported among donors in an Asian-associated ancestry cluster than the 666-donor mean. According to the authors, the approach could potentially be generalized to other disease states and immunological phenotypes. In vitro tests confirmed that a few of the cytomegalovirus-associated TCR beta chains recognize cytomegalovirus antigens. In a later analysis, some 18,000 TCR beta sequences were associated with specific HLA alleles at a false discovery rate of 0.05.

The germline V gene encodes CDR1 SEHNR and CDR2 FQNEAQ (reference sequence). The CDR3, from cysteine to phenylalanine, totals 15 residues. The DNA shown is the 45-base CDR3, in frame from base 1. The germline V and J ends show losses of 1 base and 5 bases respectively, and no gene match explains 4 bases of the junction. The sequencing sample was made of PBMCs. The chain links TRBV7-9 with TRBJ1-4, with 7 bases matching TRBD1. This TCR derives from a man between 25 and 39 years old in good health and CMV-seronegative. The DNA sequence follows: TGTGCCAGCAGCTTAGGACAGGGCTTGAATGAAAAACTGTTTTTT. This is translated as CASSLGQGLNEKLFF.